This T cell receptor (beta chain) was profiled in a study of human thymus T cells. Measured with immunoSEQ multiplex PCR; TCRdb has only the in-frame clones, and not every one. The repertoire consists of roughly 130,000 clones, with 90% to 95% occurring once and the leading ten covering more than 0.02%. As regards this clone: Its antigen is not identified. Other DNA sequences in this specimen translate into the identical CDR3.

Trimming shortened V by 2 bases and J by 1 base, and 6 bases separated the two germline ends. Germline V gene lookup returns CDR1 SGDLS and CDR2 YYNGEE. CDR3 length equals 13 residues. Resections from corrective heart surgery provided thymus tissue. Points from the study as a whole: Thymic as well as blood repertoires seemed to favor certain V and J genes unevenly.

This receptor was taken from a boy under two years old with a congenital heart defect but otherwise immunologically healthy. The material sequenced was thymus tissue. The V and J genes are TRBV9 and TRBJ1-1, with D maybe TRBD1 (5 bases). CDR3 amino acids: CASSVRENTEAFF. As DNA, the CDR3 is TGTGCCAGCAGCGTCAGGGAGAACACTGAAGCTTTCTTT.